This TCR beta chain was obtained from a study of blood T cell repertoires in COVID-19. Trimming left V 1 base short and J 7 bases short, with 7 bases between. Germline-derived CDR1 and CDR2 are LGHDT and YNNKEL (reference sequence). The length of the CDR3 is 13 residues. Profiled with immunoSEQ multiplex PCR; TCRdb holds only in-frame clones, not every one. The table shows 220,000 or so clones, with around 83% occurring only once. V usage is TRBV3-1 (or the pseudogene TRBV3-2) and J usage is TRBJ1-4; possibly TRBD1 for D (5 bases). Sequenced material: peripheral blood. The sequence derives from a woman over 75 with COVID-19, enrolled during active disease. CDR3 in amino acids: CASSQVGGEKLFF. The CDR3 coding sequence is TGTGCCAGCAGCCAAGTCGGGGGTGAAAAACTGTTTTTT.